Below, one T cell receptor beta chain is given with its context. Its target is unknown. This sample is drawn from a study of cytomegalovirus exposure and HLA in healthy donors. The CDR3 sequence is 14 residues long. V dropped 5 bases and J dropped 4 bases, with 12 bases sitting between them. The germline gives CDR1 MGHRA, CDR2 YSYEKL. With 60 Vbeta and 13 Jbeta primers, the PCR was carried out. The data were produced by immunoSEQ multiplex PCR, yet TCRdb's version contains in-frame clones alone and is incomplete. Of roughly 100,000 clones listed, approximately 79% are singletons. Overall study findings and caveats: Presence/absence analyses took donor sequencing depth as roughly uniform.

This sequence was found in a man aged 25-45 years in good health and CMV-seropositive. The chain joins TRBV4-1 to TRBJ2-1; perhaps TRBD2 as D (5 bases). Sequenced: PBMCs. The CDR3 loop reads CASSNPGRYNEQFF. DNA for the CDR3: TGCGCCAGCAGCAACCCGGGGAGATACAATGAGCAGTTCTTC.